This T cell receptor (beta chain) was captured in a study of cytomegalovirus exposure and HLA in healthy donors. Study-wide findings and caveats: Associated with HLA alleles at 0.05 false discovery rate in a later analysis were 16,951 TCR beta sequences.

The primer mix had 60 Vbeta and 13 Jbeta primers. Here immunoSEQ multiplex PCR was the method, and the copy in TCRdb shows in-frame clones only, minus some. The sample contains just over 150,000 clones, approximately 72% of which appear only once. Germline V lookup: CDR1 MNHNS, CDR2 SASEGT. V trimming: 5 bases; J trimming: 7 bases; junction bases outside the gene matches: 7. This CDR3 contains 15 residues. In the case of this clone: Its antigen remains unidentified.

Material: PBMCs. The source is a man aged 40-49 years in good health and CMV-seropositive. V usage is TRBV6-1 and J usage is TRBJ2-5, with 13 bases matching TRBD2. The CDR3 sequence is CASSTSGGGWRTQYF. For the CDR3, the DNA is TGTGCCAGCAGTACTAGCGGGGGGGGGTGGAGGACCCAGTACTTC.